This T cell receptor (beta chain) came from a study of shared clonotypes between healthy human individuals. Assay used: immunoSEQ multiplex PCR; TCRdb lists only in-frame clones, some missing. The table has some 490,000 clones, approximately 78% seen once. The germline V gene encodes CDR1 WNHNN and CDR2 SYGVQD (reference sequence). Trimming cost V 4 bases and J 5 bases, with 14 bases left between them. This CDR3 contains 15 residues. J is TRBJ2-2 and V is TRBV10-1, with a possible D match to TRBD2 (6 bases). This TCR was sampled from a woman aged 40 to 55 in good health. Some clones in this sample may be carry-over from other donors' samples. The specimen was PBMCs. The CDR3 here is CASSGGTLGTGELFF. The CDR3 nucleotides are TGCGCCAGCAGTGGGGGGACTCTGGGGACCGGGGAGCTGTTTTTT.